This entry describes one TCR beta chain. Its antigen remains unknown. Sampled 1 year posttransplant, controls received myeloablative marrow transplants, methotrexate and a calcineurin inhibitor. The data were obtained in a study of T cells after posttransplantation cyclophosphamide. The table came from immunoSEQ multiplex PCR; TCRdb's copy has only in-frame clones and leaves some out. The table shows some 15,000 clones, with roughly 80% occurring only once. V gave up 4 bases and J gave up 6 bases, with 9 bases separating them. The CDR3 length is 12 residues. Per the germline V gene, CDR1 is SGHDN and CDR2 is FVKESK. General study points: Later post-transplant blood repertoires were often dominated by donor CD8+ memory clones. Tissue-infiltrating T cells from skin or gut overlapped little with blood T cells.

Material: PBMCs, obtained 441 days after allogeneic stem cell transplant with calcineurin inhibitor and methotrexate. V usage is TRBV14 and J usage is TRBJ1-1; the D is unclear. This receptor was obtained from a young adult male patient who received an allogeneic stem cell transplant from an unrelated donor, was CMV-positive, and had acute and chronic GVHD. The graft donor may have contributed some T cells. The DNA of the CDR3 is TGTGCCAGCAGCCGCTTGGTAGCTGAAGCTTTCTTT. This sequence encodes CASSRLVAEAFF.